The sequence of this T cell receptor (beta chain) was determined in a study of breast tumors, draining lymph nodes, adjacent tissues (dated by TCRdb to between 2015 and 2016). In terms of the full investigation: The study compared TCR beta repertoires across tumor, adjacent nontumor tissue and axillary lymph nodes from breast cancer patients. The study was designed to assess the relationships and possible T-cell exchange between tumor, surrounding tissue and draining lymph node repertoires in human breast cancer. Beyond this particular receptor, the publication reports: The study presented the conclusion that tumor T cells originate in lymph nodes as consistent with a hypothesis, not as something directly demonstrated. The similarity between tumor and nontumor tissue repertoires was significantly greater in luminal-like breast cancer than in basal-like breast cancer. T-cell repertoire diversity in tumors was found to be lower than in lymph nodes but higher than in nontumor tissue, and preferential V and J gene usage was observed. A scenario in which most tumor T cells derive from the lymph node and then expand within tumor tissue was judged to be consistent with the data.

A distance of 14 bases separates the germline ends of V and J, which lose 4 bases and 8 bases respectively. From the cysteine through the phenylalanine, the CDR3 covers 13 amino acids. Just the 39-base CDR3 DNA is kept, in frame starting at base 1. CDR1 SEHNR and CDR2 FQNEAQ were looked up in the germline V gene (reference sequence). The run used an Illumina HiSeq 2000. TCR beta chain libraries were generated by multiplex PCR amplification. The amplified TCR beta chain products were analyzed by high-throughput sequencing. The raw public reads went through TCRdb reprocessing: fastp at Q25, MiXCR clone calling, in-frame beta chains kept. Each CDR3 protein appears once, grouped with its most common genes and DNA. In all, the sample holds 15,000 to 20,000 distinct CDR3 sequences, and around 58% of those were seen once. The ten largest clones add up to approximately 20% of the sample. Adjacent samples consisted of nontumor breast tissue surrounding the tumor.

This clonotype qualifies as medium-sized (0.01 to 0.1%). The antigen it binds to is not known. No much larger clonotype is one base removed from it; base qualities were not supplied. Sequenced sample: tumor-adjacent breast tissue. The chain uses TRBV7-9 and TRBJ1-2; the D gene is possibly TRBD1, with 5 bases matching. The clonotype comes from a female donor with breast cancer. Some clones in this sample may be carry-over from other donors' samples. DNA sequence: TGTGCCAGCAGCTATCTGGGGGTTGGAGGCTACACCTTC. It encodes CASSYLGVGGYTF. The full variable domain, completed from the reference TRBV7-9 and TRBJ1-2 proteins outside the CDR3, reads DTGVSQNPRHKITKRGQNVTFRCDPISEHNRLYWYRQTLGQGPEFLTYFQNEAQLEKSRLLSDRFSAERPKGSFSTLEIQRTEQGDSAMYLCASSYLGVGGYTFGSGTRLTVV.